This TCR beta chain stems from a study of T cells in Graves' hyperthyroidism and ophthalmopathy (dated by TCRdb to between 2019 and 2020). Regarding the study in general: Peripheral blood was collected at initial diagnosis, before any treatment. A discovery cohort of approximately 97 patients, 43 with Graves' ophthalmopathy and 55 to 60 with stable Graves' hyperthyroidism, was used to find distinguishing TCR V-J signatures. Whether ophthalmopathy could be predicted prospectively was tested in an independent validation cohort made up of approximately 19 hyperthyroidism patients plus 17 patients who later progressed to ophthalmopathy. The roughly 94 discovery patients were randomly split 7:3 into training and test sets. In more than 5 Graves' hyperthyroidism patients, the study also compared T-cell repertoires from thyroid tissue with T-cell repertoires from blood. After blood sampling, hyperthyroidism patients were treated with methimazole at a starting dose of 30 mg daily, and ophthalmopathy patients were treated with high-dose intravenous methylprednisolone. The paper reports TCR Vbeta CDR3 sequencing of more than 120 peripheral blood samples: around 45 ophthalmopathy, approximately 74 hyperthyroidism and some 17 progressor patients. Here is what the overall study found, with its caveats: In cross-validation, a model built on a 13 V-J signature told ophthalmopathy apart from stable hyperthyroidism with roughly 87% sensitivity and about 81% specificity, and in testing the same model reached 80%/75%. In validation, the model predicted progression to ophthalmopathy a median of roughly six months before onset, with over 55% sensitivity and just under 75% specificity. No statistical method was used to set the sample size in advance, and investigators knew the group allocation. Most expanded thyroid clonotypes (frequency above 0.001) were also detected in blood, a finding suggesting that blood repertoires may reflect thyroid immune responses.

This clonotype occurred a few times. The target of this receptor is not known. No much larger clone exists at a distance of one base, and base qualities are not known. The TCR beta CDR3 regions were amplified from the RNA transcripts. The TCR CDR3 was subjected to a first round of RT-PCR using the HTBI primer set and the Qiagen OneStep RT-PCR kit. A second multiplex PCR round built the libraries, followed by size selection and purification. Paired-end sequencing of the libraries was performed with 100 bp reads on an Illumina HiSeq2000. In the paper's pipeline: SOAPnuke was used to process the raw data, removing reads that contained adapters or uncalled bases, had a mean Phred below 15, or lacked an exact match to the constant primer or identifier. COPE v1.2.5 was used to merge the high-quality paired reads, and each unique nucleotide sequence was defined as a clonotype. MiTCR v1.1 was used to align the clonotypes against IMGT TRBV, TRBD and TRBJ reference segments. Only V-J combinations with frequency above 0.0001, covering approximately 99% of repertoires, were analysed. The TCS score was defined as the ratio of F50 (clonal expansion) to E x V (chaos), calculated using BLOSUM62-based TCRdist between CDR3 peptides within each V-J. Welch's t-statistics and random forest reduced roughly 530 V-J features to 10 to 15, which were used in a naive Bayes classifier (R e1071). TCRdb trimmed the raw reads at Q25, called clones with MiXCR and kept productive beta chains. Each CDR3 protein gets just one entry, which takes the most common genes and DNA from the rows behind it. TCRdb, not the authors, supplied the V and J calls. For this sample the table gives approximately 400,000 distinct CDR3 sequences, of which 20% to 25% were detected only once. The ten largest clonotypes hold 73% of the sample.

Stable Graves' hyperthyroidism was defined as no progression to ophthalmopathy during 18 months of follow-up. Hyperthyroidism patients were newly diagnosed, with disease duration under 2 months, and aged 18 to 65 years. Patients with uncontrolled infections, other autoimmune diseases, pregnancy or lactation were excluded. Diagnoses relied on clinical symptoms, serum thyroxine and TRAb, thyroid ultrasound and orbital computed tomography. PBMCs were separated from approximately 10 ml of fresh peripheral blood using Ficoll-Paque density gradient centrifugation. Trizol reagent was used to extract total RNA, and RNA quality was then checked on an Agilent 2100 Bioanalyzer. Sequenced sample: blood. The clonotype originates from a man aged 50 to 60 with Graves' hyperthyroidism.

The CDR3 reads as follows: CASRTGLAGADTQYF. The DNA sequence follows: TGTGCCAGCAGGACGGGACTAGCGGGAGCAGATACGCAGTATTTT. The chain uses TRBV28 and TRBJ2-3; a stretch of 14 junction bases matches TRBD2. Unmatched junction bases come to 3, with V trimmed by 6 bases and J by 4 bases. The CDR3 starts with the cysteine, ends with the phenylalanine, and has 15 residues. Only the CDR3 region is kept as DNA, spanning 45 bases read in frame from base 1. According to the germline V gene, CDR1 reads MDHEN and CDR2 reads SYDVKM.